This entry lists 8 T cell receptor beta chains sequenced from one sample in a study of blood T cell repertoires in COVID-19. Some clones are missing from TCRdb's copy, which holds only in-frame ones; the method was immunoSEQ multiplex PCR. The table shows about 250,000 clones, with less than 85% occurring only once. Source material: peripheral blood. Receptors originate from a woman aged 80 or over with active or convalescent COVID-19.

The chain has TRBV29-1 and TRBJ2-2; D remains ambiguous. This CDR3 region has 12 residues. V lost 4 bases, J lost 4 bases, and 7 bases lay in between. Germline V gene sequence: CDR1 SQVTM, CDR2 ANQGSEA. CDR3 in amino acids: CSVGSGTGELFF. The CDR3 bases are TGCAGCGTTGGGTCAGGCACCGGGGAGCTGTTTTTT.

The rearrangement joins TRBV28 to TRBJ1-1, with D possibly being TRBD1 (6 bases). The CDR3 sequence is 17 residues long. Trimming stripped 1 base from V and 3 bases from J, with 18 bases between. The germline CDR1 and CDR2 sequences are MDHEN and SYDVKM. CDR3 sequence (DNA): TGTGCCAGCAGTTTATTAACCTCAGGGGCTTGGGACACTGAAGCTTTCTTT. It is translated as CASSLLTSGAWDTEAFF.

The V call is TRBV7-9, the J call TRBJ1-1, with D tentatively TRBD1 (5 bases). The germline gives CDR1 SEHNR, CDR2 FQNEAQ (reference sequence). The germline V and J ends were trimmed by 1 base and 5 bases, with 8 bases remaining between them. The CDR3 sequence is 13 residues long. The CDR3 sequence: CASSLVQGTEAFF. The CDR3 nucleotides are TGTGCCAGCAGCTTAGTCCAGGGAACTGAAGCTTTCTTT. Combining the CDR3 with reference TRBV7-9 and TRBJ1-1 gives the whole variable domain DTGVSQNPRHKITKRGQNVTFRCDPISEHNRLYWYRQTLGQGPEFLTYFQNEAQLEKSRLLSDRFSAERPKGSFSTLEIQRTEQGDSAMYLCASSLVQGTEAFFGQGTRLTVV.

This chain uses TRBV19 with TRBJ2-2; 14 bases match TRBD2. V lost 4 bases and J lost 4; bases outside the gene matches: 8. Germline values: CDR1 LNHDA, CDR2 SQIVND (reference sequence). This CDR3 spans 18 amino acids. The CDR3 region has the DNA TGTGCCAGTAGTACCGGGACTAGCGGGAGTCGGCGCACCGGGGAGCTGTTTTTT. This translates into CASSTGTSGSRRTGELFF.

The CDR3 protein is CASIREYNQPQHF. CDR3 bases: TGTGCCAGCATTCGGGAGTACAATCAGCCCCAGCATTTT. The J gene is TRBJ1-5, the V gene TRBV28; D call uncertain. The CDR3 sequence is 13 residues long. CDR1 and CDR2 from the germline V gene are MDHEN and SYDVKM. V was cut by 7 bases and J by 3 bases, with 10 bases left in between.

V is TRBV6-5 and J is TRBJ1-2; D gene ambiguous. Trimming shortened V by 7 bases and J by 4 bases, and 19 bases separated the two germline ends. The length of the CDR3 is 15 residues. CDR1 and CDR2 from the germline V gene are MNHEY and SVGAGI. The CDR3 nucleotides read TGTGCCAGCATCCCATTCGGCGGATCCCCCTATGGCTACACCTTC. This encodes CASIPFGGSPYGYTF.

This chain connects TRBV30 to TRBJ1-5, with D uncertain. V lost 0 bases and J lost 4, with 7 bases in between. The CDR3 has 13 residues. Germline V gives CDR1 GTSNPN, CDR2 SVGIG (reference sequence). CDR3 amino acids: CAWSVGRNQPQHF. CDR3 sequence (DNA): TGTGCCTGGAGTGTCGGTCGGAATCAGCCCCAGCATTTT.

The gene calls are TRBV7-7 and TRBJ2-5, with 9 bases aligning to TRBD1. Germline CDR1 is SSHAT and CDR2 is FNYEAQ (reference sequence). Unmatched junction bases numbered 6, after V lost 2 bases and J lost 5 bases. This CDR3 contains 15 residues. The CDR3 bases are TGTGCCAGCAGCTTATTTGACGGGACAGGGGAGACCCAGTACTTC. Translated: CASSLFDGTGETQYF.